The 27 T cell receptor beta chains below come from one sample, sequenced in a study of T cell responses to AZD1222 COVID-19 vaccine. TCRdb's copy holds only in-frame clones and misses some; the assay was immunoSEQ multiplex PCR. The sample lists around 160,000 clones, approximately 90% occurring once. The sample consisted of peripheral blood, taken on day 0 of MenACWY control vaccination. These receptors were collected from an adult in good health.

The gene calls are TRBV7-2 and TRBJ1-2; D is perhaps TRBD1 (6 bases). CDR3 length equals 13 residues. Trimming stripped 1 base from V and 3 bases from J, with 6 bases between. Germline V gene lookup returns CDR1 SGHTA and CDR2 FQGNSA. CDR3 amino acids: CASSLDRDYGYTF. CDR3 sequence (DNA): TGTGCCAGCAGCTTAGACAGGGACTATGGCTACACCTTC.

The chain uses TRBV9 and TRBJ2-3, with D tentatively TRBD2 (7 bases). The CDR3 totals 15 residues. Trimming cost V 6 bases and J 6 bases, with 20 bases left between them. The germline gives CDR1 SGDLS, CDR2 YYNGEE. The CDR3 protein is CASNPRGELADTQYF. The CDR3 DNA follows: TGTGCCAGCAACCCCAGGGGAGAACTAGCGGATACGCAGTATTTT.

The chain combines TRBV9 with TRBJ2-7; possibly TRBD1 or TRBD2 for D (5 bases each). This CDR3 is built from 15 residues. Looked up from germline, CDR1 is SGDLS and CDR2 is YYNGEE. Trimming removed 0 bases from V and 1 base from J, with 11 bases in between. The CDR3 nucleotides read TGTGCCAGCAGCGTAGGAGGGGCCGGATCCTACGAGCAGTACTTC. This sequence encodes CASSVGGAGSYEQYF.

The V call is TRBV11-1, the J call TRBJ2-7, with TRBD2 matching over 7 bases. The CDR3 runs to 15 residues. The junction had 6 bases not matched to a gene; V was cut back by 2 bases and J by 2 bases. Per the germline V gene, CDR1 is SGHAT and CDR2 is FQDESV (reference sequence). In DNA form, the CDR3 reads TGTGCCAGCAGCTTAAGCGGGACGGGGACCTACGAGCAGTACTTC. Residues: CASSLSGTGTYEQYF.

The chain has TRBV5-1 and TRBJ2-7; a possible D gene is TRBD2 (6 bases). V gave up 4 bases and J gave up 4 bases, with 21 bases separating them. Germline assignment: CDR1 SGHRS and CDR2 YFSETQ. The CDR3 runs to 16 residues. The CDR3 region has the DNA TGCGCCAGCAGCCCCCTAGGCACACGGGAGTTGTACGAGCAGTACTTC. Its translation: CASSPLGTRELYEQYF.

V gene TRBV19 combines with J gene TRBJ1-5; 8 bases align to TRBD1. This CDR3 comprises 15 residues. Per germline, CDR1 LNHDA and CDR2 SQIVND (reference sequence). J gave up 6 bases and V 8 bases, and 12 bases lay outside the gene matches. As DNA, the CDR3 is TGTGCCAGTGGAGACAGGGGTAGGGATTCTCAGCCCCAGCATTTT. Its protein product is CASGDRGRDSQPQHF. Full variable domain (remainder filled in from reference TRBV19 and TRBJ1-5): DGGITQSPKYLFRKEGQNVTLSCEQNLNHDAMYWYRQDPGQGLRLIYYSQIVNDFQKGDIAEGYSVSREKKESFPLTVTSAQKNPTAFYLCASGDRGRDSQPQHFGDGTRLSIL.

The chain carries TRBV7-9 and TRBJ1-2; weak D call: TRBD1 (5 bases). The CDR3 consists of 12 residues. Germline loops: CDR1 SEHNR, CDR2 FQNEAQ (reference sequence). Between the trimmed V and J ends, which lost 3 bases and 7 bases, there was a span of 9 bases. CDR3 nucleotides: TGTGCCAGCAGCTTTTACGGGGCTGGCTACACCTTC. It translates to CASSFYGAGYTF. Filled out from reference TRBV7-9 and TRBJ1-2, the complete variable domain reads DTGVSQNPRHKITKRGQNVTFRCDPISEHNRLYWYRQTLGQGPEFLTYFQNEAQLEKSRLLSDRFSAERPKGSFSTLEIQRTEQGDSAMYLCASSFYGAGYTFGSGTRLTVV.

The V gene is TRBV18, the J gene TRBJ1-1; 9 positions match TRBD1. J lost 5 bases, V lost 3 bases, and 4 bases had no gene match. This CDR3 region has 14 residues. From germline, CDR1 is KGHSH and CDR2 LQKENI. In DNA, the CDR3 is TGTGCCAGCTCACCTTACAGGGGGCGGACTGAAGCTTTCTTT. Its translation is CASSPYRGRTEAFF.

The rearrangement joins TRBV10-3 to TRBJ1-2, with 9 bases that match TRBD1. J was trimmed by 3 bases and V by 4 bases; bases with no gene match: 6. The CDR3 consists of 15 residues. The germline V gene encodes CDR1 ENHRY and CDR2 SYGVKD. As DNA, the CDR3 is TGTGCCATCAGTGTTAACAGGGGGCAGGACTATGGCTACACCTTC. This translates into CAISVNRGQDYGYTF.

The genes are TRBV5-4 and TRBJ1-6, with 8 bases identical to TRBD1. The ends lost 4 bases at V and 3 bases at J; junction bases unmatched: 6. This CDR3 is built from 16 residues. CDR1 and CDR2 from the germline V gene are SGHNT and YYREEE (reference sequence). The CDR3, as DNA: TGTGCCAGCAGCCCAGGGGGCAGGGGCTATAATTCACCCCTCCACTTT. Amino acid sequence: CASSPGGRGYNSPLHF.

The chain couples TRBV14 to TRBJ1-2, with D hard to call. Germline loops: CDR1 SGHDN, CDR2 FVKESK. CDR3 length: 13 residues. Trimming cost V 0 bases and J 5 bases, with 7 bases left between them. CDR3 sequence: CASSQEEGYGYTF. CDR3 DNA: TGTGCCAGCAGCCAAGAAGAAGGTTATGGCTACACCTTC.

This chain joins TRBV7-2 and TRBJ1-6; D remains unclear. This CDR3 has 12 residues. The V end was cut by 2 bases, the J end by 9 bases, with 5 bases between. Germline CDR1 reads SGHTA; CDR2 reads FQGNSA. CDR3 DNA: TGTGCCAGCAGCTTACGGGTTTCACCCCTCCACTTT. Protein: CASSLRVSPLHF.

The count of this clone is one. The rearrangement links TRBV19 to TRBJ1-4; D unresolved. Looked up from germline, CDR1 is LNHDA and CDR2 is SQIVND (reference sequence). With 3 bases removed from V and 4 bases from J, the gap between germline ends came to 12 bases. This CDR3 is 15 amino acids long. The chain's CDR3 is CASSIRREFNEKLFF. The CDR3 nucleotides are TGTGCCAGTAGTATCCGACGGGAATTTAATGAAAAACTGTTTTTT.

The chain carries TRBV9 and TRBJ2-3; D gene ambiguous. The CDR3 totals 14 residues. V lost 1 base and J 0 bases, leaving 6 bases between the germline ends. CDR1 and CDR2 (germline): SGDLS, YYNGEE. The CDR3, as DNA: TGTGCCAGCAGCGTAAGCGCTAGCACAGATACGCAGTATTTT. Translating it yields CASSVSASTDTQYF.

This sequence joins TRBV5-5 and TRBJ2-1, with a weak D call TRBD1 (6 bases). The germline CDR1 and CDR2 sequences are SGHKS and YYEKEE (reference sequence). CDR3 length equals 14 residues. Between the trimmed V and J ends, which lost 5 bases and 6 bases, there was a span of 15 bases. Here the CDR3 DNA reads TGTGCCAGCAGTCCGGGTAGCAGGGGCAATGAGCAGTTCTTC. Translating gives CASSPGSRGNEQFF.

The sample holds one count of this clone. The gene calls are TRBV6-1 and TRBJ2-6, with unresolved D. The CDR3 contains 15 residues. Germline assignment: CDR1 MNHNS and CDR2 SASEGT. V dropped 2 bases and J dropped 2 bases, with 7 bases sitting between them. CDR3 in amino acids: CASSEWAPGANVLTF. Here the CDR3 DNA reads TGTGCCAGCAGTGAATGGGCCCCTGGGGCCAACGTCCTGACTTTC.

The CDR3 region is CASSEGTGGNQPQHF. In DNA, the CDR3 is TGTGCCAGCAGTGAAGGGACAGGGGGCAATCAGCCCCAGCATTTT. V is TRBV6-1 and J is TRBJ1-5, with 9 bases matching TRBD1. The CDR3 extends over 15 amino acids. Trimming cost V 1 base and J 2 bases; bases outside gene matches: 0. CDR1 and CDR2 from the germline V gene are MNHNS and SASEGT.

This clone has only one observation. The chain combines TRBV27 with TRBJ2-7; 11 bases map to TRBD1. The CDR3 has 14 amino acids. The germline gives CDR1 MNHEY, CDR2 SMNVEV (reference sequence). V was clipped by 6 bases and J by 6 bases; unmatched bases: 7. CDR3 coding DNA: TGTGCCAGCAGCCGGGGGACAGGGGGATCCGAGCAGTACTTC. Its translation is CASSRGTGGSEQYF.

V gene TRBV29-1 combines with J gene TRBJ1-2; TRBD1 matches 9 bases. The CDR3 is 13 residues long. CDR1 and CDR2 (germline): SQVTM, ANQGSEA. V trimming: 5 bases; J trimming: 8 bases; junction bases outside the gene matches: 9. The CDR3 here is CSVLGQGRGGYTF. CDR3 bases: TGCAGCGTTTTGGGACAGGGAAGGGGAGGCTACACCTTC.

The V and J genes are TRBV7-9 and TRBJ2-3; 14 bases are a match to TRBD2. Trimming cost V 2 bases and J 6 bases; bases outside gene matches: 4. In germline, CDR1 is SEHNR, CDR2 FQNEAQ (reference sequence). This CDR3 is built from 16 residues. CDR3: CASSLSGTSGSDTQYF. In DNA form, the CDR3 reads TGTGCCAGCAGCTTATCGGGGACTAGCGGGAGTGATACGCAGTATTTT. Using reference TRBV7-9 and TRBJ2-3 for the parts outside the CDR3, the full variable domain is DTGVSQNPRHKITKRGQNVTFRCDPISEHNRLYWYRQTLGQGPEFLTYFQNEAQLEKSRLLSDRFSAERPKGSFSTLEIQRTEQGDSAMYLCASSLSGTSGSDTQYFGPGTRLTVL.

This clone was observed a handful of times. V gene TRBV24-1 combines with J gene TRBJ1-2, with D possibly TRBD1 on 5 matching bases. Germline V gives CDR1 KGHDR, CDR2 SFDVKD. The CDR3 has 14 amino acids. Trimming removed 1 base from V and 6 bases from J, with 11 bases in between. This CDR3 is CATSDFGRVDGYTF. DNA for the CDR3: TGTGCCACCAGTGATTTTGGCAGGGTTGATGGCTACACCTTC.

This clone was recorded once. The chain links TRBV7-8 to TRBJ2-7; D is ambiguous. The CDR3 is made up of 12 amino acids. V was pared by 8 bases and J by 3 bases, with 11 bases between. CDR1 SGHVS and CDR2 FQNEAQ come from the germline V gene. CDR3 in DNA: TGTGCCAGCTACCAGTCCTACTACGAGCAGTACTTC. Encoded protein: CASYQSYYEQYF.

The rearrangement joins TRBV20-1 to TRBJ1-1, with D unresolved. From germline, CDR1 is DFQATT and CDR2 SNEGSKA (reference sequence). V dropped 7 bases and J dropped 2 bases, with 8 bases sitting between them. This CDR3 is built from 11 residues. In DNA form, the CDR3 reads TGCAGTGTTTGGGCCAACACTGAAGCTTTCTTT. Protein sequence: CSVWANTEAFF.

The V and J genes are TRBV6-5 and TRBJ1-2; 9 nucleotides align to TRBD1. The CDR3 extends over 14 amino acids. The V gene's germline CDR1 is MNHEY and CDR2 SVGAGI. The V segment lost 4 bases and the J segment 4 bases; nucleotides outside the gene matches: 4. The CDR3 region is CASSSTGQGYGYTF. The DNA for the CDR3 is TGTGCCAGCAGTTCCACGGGACAGGGCTATGGCTACACCTTC.

The CDR3 nucleotides read TGTGCCAGCAGCGCTGACAGGCCTAGCAATCAGCCCCAGCATTTT. This translates into CASSADRPSNQPQHF. The chain uses TRBV2 and TRBJ1-5; D possibly corresponds to TRBD1 (6 bases). The V gene lost 6 bases and the J gene lost 0 bases, with 12 bases spanning the gap. Germline values: CDR1 SNHLY, CDR2 FYNNEI. The length of the CDR3 is 15 residues.

V usage is TRBV7-2 and J usage is TRBJ1-5; D not certain. Trimming stripped 1 base from V and 4 bases from J, with 8 bases between. Germline loops: CDR1 SGHTA, CDR2 FQGNSA. The CDR3 contains 14 residues. In DNA, the CDR3 is TGTGCCAGCAGCTTAGTAGCCTCAAATCAGCCCCAGCATTTT. Translating it yields CASSLVASNQPQHF.

The J gene is TRBJ2-3, the V gene TRBV24-1; maybe TRBD2 (5 bases). Germline-derived CDR1 and CDR2 are KGHDR and SFDVKD. V was cut by 4 bases and J by 6 bases, with 13 bases left in between. The CDR3 runs 14 residues. The CDR3 DNA follows: TGTGCCACCAGTGAACCGCGAGGGCAGGATACGCAGTATTTT. Translation: CATSEPRGQDTQYF.